A single sample gave rise to the 20 T cell receptor beta chains below, sequenced in a study of blood T cell repertoires in COVID-19. Some clones are missing from TCRdb's copy, which holds only in-frame ones; the method was immunoSEQ multiplex PCR. The repertoire holds approximately 270,000 clones, with roughly 86% as singletons. Sequencing was carried out using peripheral blood. The receptor set was obtained from a middle-aged man with active or convalescent COVID-19.

The rearrangement links TRBV19 to TRBJ2-7; 8 bases are shared with TRBD1. Trimming at V came to 3 bases and at J to 3 bases, leaving 7 bases not matched to a gene. The CDR3 sequence is 15 residues long. The germline V gene encodes CDR1 LNHDA and CDR2 SQIVND (reference sequence). The CDR3 DNA sequence: TGTGCCAGTAGTATGCCCGGGACAGGACTCTACGAGCAGTACTTC. This translates into CASSMPGTGLYEQYF.

This clone was recorded a few times. J is TRBJ1-2 and V is TRBV19; 8 bases match TRBD1. Per germline, CDR1 LNHDA and CDR2 SQIVND (reference sequence). The V gene end was trimmed by 3 bases and the J gene end by 4 bases; junction bases not matched to a gene: 10. The CDR3 consists of 16 residues. This CDR3 reads CASSIGAADRGYGYTF. The DNA of the CDR3 is TGTGCCAGTAGTATTGGAGCGGCAGACAGGGGCTATGGCTACACCTTC.

V usage is TRBV5-1 and J usage is TRBJ2-5, with a weak D call TRBD1 (7 bases). The CDR3 contains 15 residues. The V end lost 0 bases, the J end lost 3 bases, and 12 bases lay between the germline ends. CDR1 and CDR2 (germline): SGHRS, YFSETQ. For the CDR3, the DNA is TGCGCCAGCAGCTTGGGCGGGACAGAAGAAGAGACCCAGTACTTC. Amino acid sequence: CASSLGGTEEETQYF.

The chain joins TRBV5-4 to TRBJ2-4, with 7 bases identical to TRBD1. CDR3 length: 17 residues. V was clipped by 3 bases and J by 3 bases; unmatched bases: 12. Germline loops: CDR1 SGHNT, CDR2 YYREEE (reference sequence). The CDR3 DNA sequence: TGTGCCAGCAGCTCCACAGACAGGGAACGAGGCAAAAACATTCAGTACTTC. Its translation: CASSSTDRERGKNIQYF.

This chain joins TRBV27 and TRBJ1-2; 9 nucleotides match TRBD1. Germline CDR1 MNHEY, CDR2 SMNVEV (reference sequence). Losses at the gene ends were 7 bases for V and 1 base for J; bases not matched to a gene: 13. The length of the CDR3 is 17 residues. CDR3 sequence: CASILSRDRVFNYGYTF. As DNA, the CDR3 is TGTGCCAGCATCCTATCAAGGGACAGGGTATTTAACTATGGCTACACCTTC.

V usage is TRBV5-5 and J usage is TRBJ1-1; a weak D match, TRBD1 (5 bases). CDR3 length: 14 amino acids. Germline V gives CDR1 SGHKS, CDR2 YYEKEE (reference sequence). Trimming removed 3 bases at V and 4 bases at J, with 13 bases between. The CDR3 sequence: CASSSGQGLTEAFF. DNA of the CDR3: TGTGCCAGCAGCTCCGGGCAGGGCCTCACTGAAGCTTTCTTT.

The V gene is TRBV9, the J gene TRBJ2-1; no clear D. Deletions cut 0 bases from V and 3 bases from J, with 7 bases between. Germline assignment: CDR1 SGDLS and CDR2 YYNGEE. The CDR3 is made up of 14 amino acids. The CDR3 protein is CASSVALDYNEQFF. As DNA, the CDR3 is TGTGCCAGCAGCGTAGCTCTAGACTACAATGAGCAGTTCTTC.

The V call is TRBV15, the J call TRBJ2-1, with D possibly matching TRBD2 (6 bases). This CDR3 spans 15 amino acids. The V end lost 1 base, the J end lost 3 bases, and 10 bases lay between the germline ends. Germline V gene data show CDR1 as LNHNV and CDR2 as YYDKDF (reference sequence). The CDR3 nucleotides read TGTGCCACCAGCAGAGGAGCTAGCGACTACAATGAGCAGTTCTTC. Protein product: CATSRGASDYNEQFF.

V gene TRBV27 combines with J gene TRBJ1-6; D is undetermined. CDR1 is MNHEY and CDR2 is SMNVEV in the germline V gene (reference sequence). The CDR3 spans 15 residues. The germline V and J ends were trimmed by 3 bases and 3 bases, with 9 bases remaining between them. The CDR3 DNA follows: TGTGCCAGCAGTTTTGAGGCGAGCTATAATTCACCCCTCCACTTT. Translation gives CASSFEASYNSPLHF.

The count of this clone is one. The chain uses TRBV6-5 and TRBJ1-1, with 7 nucleotides matching TRBD1. CDR1 and CDR2 from the germline V gene are MNHEY and SVGAGI. The CDR3 covers 14 residues. The V and J ends lost 8 bases and 1 base, in that order; junction bases with no gene match: 7. The CDR3 reads CASHNEGANTEAFF. CDR3 coding DNA: TGTGCCAGCCACAATGAGGGGGCGAACACTGAAGCTTTCTTT.

The chain is built from TRBV5-1 and TRBJ2-2, with TRBD1 as a possible D gene (6 bases). The CDR3 runs to 19 residues. Trimming removed 1 base from V and 2 bases from J, with 21 bases in between. Germline assignment: CDR1 SGHRS and CDR2 YFSETQ. In nucleotides, the CDR3 is TGCGCCAGCAGCTTGTTTATAGTGTCAGGGGCCCAAAACACCGGGGAGCTGTTTTTT. Translation: CASSLFIVSGAQNTGELFF. The full variable domain, in which reference TRBV5-1 and TRBJ2-2 provide the parts outside the CDR3, is KAGVTQTPRYLIKTRGQQVTLSCSPISGHRSVSWYQQTPGQGLQFLFEYFSETQRNKGNFPGRFSGRQFSNSRSEMNVSTLELGDSALYLCASSLFIVSGAQNTGELFFGEGSRLTVL.

V and J are TRBV21-1 and TRBJ1-6; the D call in the table, TRBD1, was not verified against the DNA. TRBV21-1 is a recognized pseudogene. The CDR3 totals 14 residues. This CDR3 reads CASSTRQGRAPLHF. CDR3 in DNA: TGTGCCAGCAGCACCCGACAGGGGCGGGCACCCCTCCACTTT.

The rearrangement uses TRBV7-9 and TRBJ2-3, with D possibly being TRBD2 (6 bases). CDR3 length equals 15 residues. Germline V gene lookup returns CDR1 SEHNR and CDR2 FQNEAQ (reference sequence). The V end was cut by 1 base, the J end by 7 bases, with 15 bases between. The CDR3 DNA reads as TGTGCCAGCAGCTTAGTCGTCGGGAGACAAAATACGCAGTATTTT. This translates into CASSLVVGRQNTQYF.

This clone has just one count. The chain employs TRBV10-3 and TRBJ2-3; D is undetermined. V lost 10 bases and J 2 bases, leaving 16 bases between the germline ends. Per germline, CDR1 ENHRY and CDR2 SYGVKD. This CDR3 has 14 amino acids. CDR3 loop: CATVDRVTTDTQYF. The DNA for the CDR3 is TGTGCCACCGTCGACCGGGTCACCACAGATACGCAGTATTTT.

V and J are TRBV30 and TRBJ2-3; TRBD2 is a possible D gene (6 bases). V lost 0 bases, J lost 4 bases, and 17 bases lay in between. The CDR3 has 16 residues. Germline V CDR1 and CDR2: GTSNPN, SVGIG (reference sequence). CDR3 DNA sequence: TGTGCCTGGAGTGTACTGGGGGGAGGAGCTGCAGATACGCAGTATTTT. Translated: CAWSVLGGGAADTQYF.

V and J are TRBV11-2 and TRBJ2-7; D gene ambiguous. The ends were cut back, 4 bases at V and 3 bases at J, with 10 bases in the middle. Germline V gene data show CDR1 as SGHAT and CDR2 as FQNNGV. This CDR3 comprises 13 residues. The CDR3 loop reads CASSSPGSYEQYF. CDR3 nucleotides: TGTGCCAGCAGCTCCCCCGGTAGCTACGAGCAGTACTTC.

V usage is TRBV2 and J usage is TRBJ2-1, with D maybe TRBD2 (5 bases). This CDR3 has 13 residues. The V and J ends lost 6 bases and 7 bases respectively, with 13 bases between them. CDR1 and CDR2 (germline): SNHLY, FYNNEI. The CDR3 region is CASSRTSENEQFF. DNA for the CDR3: TGTGCCAGCAGCCGGACTTCGGAAAATGAGCAGTTCTTC. The full variable domain, with the rest looked up from reference TRBV2 and TRBJ2-1, is EPEVTQTPSHQVTQMGQEVILRCVPISNHLYFYWYRQILGQKVEFLVSFYNNEISEKSEIFDDQFSVERPDGSNFTLKIRSTKLEDSAMYFCASSRTSENEQFFGPGTRLTVL.

The gene calls are TRBV18 and TRBJ2-7; TRBD2 is a possible D gene (5 bases). The V gene's germline CDR1 is KGHSH and CDR2 LQKENI. The CDR3 extends over 15 amino acids. Trimming cost V 2 bases and J 5 bases, with 16 bases left between them. The CDR3 bases are TGTGCCAGCTCACCAAGTCCCGGGGAATGGGACGAGCAGTACTTC. Its protein is CASSPSPGEWDEQYF.

The chain employs TRBV4-1 and TRBJ2-2; D remains ambiguous. V gave up 1 base and J gave up 0 bases, with 12 bases separating them. The CDR3 has 17 amino acids. Germline-derived CDR1 and CDR2 are MGHRA and YSYEKL. CDR3 loop: CASSQVPAPPNTGELFF. The CDR3 region has the DNA TGCGCCAGCAGCCAAGTCCCAGCGCCTCCGAACACCGGGGAGCTGTTTTTT.

This chain connects TRBV3-1 (or the pseudogene TRBV3-2) to TRBJ2-1, with 9 positions matching TRBD1. CDR1 and CDR2 (germline): LGHDT, YNNKEL (reference sequence). The CDR3 length is 15 residues. With 4 bases clipped from V and 7 bases from J, the junction kept 8 bases outside the gene matches. The CDR3 reads CASSLTGTGSNEQFF. The CDR3, as DNA: TGTGCCAGCAGCCTAACCGGGACAGGGTCTAATGAGCAGTTCTTC.